This note documents a single T cell receptor beta chain sequence. Other DNA sequences in this specimen translate into the identical CDR3. The record originates from a study of control samples from healthy donors and cancer patients. Germline trimming cut 5 bases from V and 7 bases from J; bases unmatched to any gene: 4. The V gene's germline CDR1 is SGHTA and CDR2 FQGNSA. CDR3 size: 13 residues. Profiled with immunoSEQ multiplex PCR; TCRdb holds only in-frame clones, not every one. Of around 97,000 clones listed, around 89% were seen once; the top ten hold about 20%. The sequence came from a man in his sixties with lung cancer. Input material: PBMCs. The chain carries TRBV7-2 and TRBJ1-2; 10 bases line up with TRBD1. The CDR3 nucleotides are TGTGCCAGCAGCCGGGACAGGGGTGGTGGCTACACCTTC. It encodes CASSRDRGGGYTF.